This T cell receptor (beta chain) was profiled in a study of blood T cell repertoires in COVID-19. Study overall: Specimens from acute and convalescent COVID-19 originated in the United States, Italy and Spain.

Per the original data handling: Amplifying reference gene primers gave estimates of nucleated cell counts. TCRdb keeps only in-frame clones here, not all; method: immunoSEQ multiplex PCR. V and J calls and clone size are given by that table; D and trimming were obtained from the DNA. The table shows about 80,000 clones, with roughly 80% occurring only once. The V gene lost 8 bases and the J gene lost 0 bases, with 11 bases spanning the gap. The length of the CDR3 is 13 residues. From germline, CDR1 is SNHLY and CDR2 FYNNEI. The clonotype was recovered from a woman in her 70s with acute or convalescent COVID-19. Sequenced sample: peripheral blood. The chain has TRBV2 and TRBJ2-7; no firm D call. CDR3 in amino acids: CASSLLRSYEQYF. The CDR3 nucleotides read TGTGCCAGCTCCCTCCTCCGCTCCTACGAGCAGTACTTC.